This T cell receptor (beta chain) was observed in a study of early T cells in non-severe SARS-CoV-2 infection. Looking at the study overall: Whole-blood bulk RNA, unsorted, was sequenced, and chains were unpaired.

Molecules of cDNA were individually given unique molecular identifiers that were attached to them. TCRdb analysed the 5' RACE reads with MiXCR anew, one entry per CDR3 protein. The sample consists of 68,000 or so distinct CDR3 sequences, roughly 10% of them appearing once. Germline V lookup: CDR1 SGDLS, CDR2 YYNGEE. This CDR3 spans 17 amino acids. Trimming took 4 bases from V and 0 from J, leaving 19 bases between them. The study, taken as a whole, reports: Comparison of clonotypes with VDJdb favored anti-spike CD8 responses while missing private and CD4 specificities.

This clonotype was seen a few times. Its antigen remains unidentified. The sequenced material came from whole blood. The TCR originated in an adult who was a healthcare worker with PCR-confirmed SARS-CoV-2 infection or an uninfected control (not recorded which). The rearrangement links TRBV9 to TRBJ1-2; weak D call: TRBD1 (5 bases). The CDR3 is CASSPDWGAIANYGYTF. The CDR3 DNA is TGTGCCAGCAGCCCAGACTGGGGCGCGATAGCTAACTATGGCTACACCTTC.